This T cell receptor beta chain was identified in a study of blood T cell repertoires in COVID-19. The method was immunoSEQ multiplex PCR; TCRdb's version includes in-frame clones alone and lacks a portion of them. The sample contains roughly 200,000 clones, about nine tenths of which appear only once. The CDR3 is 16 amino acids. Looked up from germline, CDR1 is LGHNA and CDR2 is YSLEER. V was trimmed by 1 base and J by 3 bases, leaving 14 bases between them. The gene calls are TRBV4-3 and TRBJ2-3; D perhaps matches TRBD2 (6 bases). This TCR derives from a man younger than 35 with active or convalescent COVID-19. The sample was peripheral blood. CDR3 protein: CASSQGWGGNTDTQYF. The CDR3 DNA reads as TGCGCCAGCAGCCAAGGATGGGGCGGGAATACAGATACGCAGTATTTT.